This passage covers 25 T cell receptor beta chains from one sample sequenced in a study of blood T cell repertoires in COVID-19. Data came from immunoSEQ multiplex PCR; TCRdb stores just in-frame clones and leaves some out. The sample records around 130,000 clones, about 86% being singletons. Material for sequencing was peripheral blood. The receptors were gathered from a woman aged 45-60 years with acute or convalescent COVID-19.

J is TRBJ2-7 and V is TRBV19, with 8 bases aligning to TRBD2. Germline V lookup: CDR1 LNHDA, CDR2 SQIVND (reference sequence). This CDR3 has 15 amino acids. Trimming removed 3 bases from V and 6 bases from J; junction bases left unmatched: 10. DNA for the CDR3: TGTGCCAGTAGTATCGGGGGGGCCGGGCTACGCGAGCAGTACTTC. As protein: CASSIGGAGLREQYF.

CDR3 nucleotides: TGTGCCAGCAGCTTAAGCTCCCTGGTGACTGAAGCTTTCTTT. Amino acids: CASSLSSLVTEAFF. The V gene is TRBV7-9, the J gene TRBJ1-1; D not certain. The germline V gene has CDR1 SEHNR and CDR2 FQNEAQ (reference sequence). Trimming cost V 2 bases and J 5 bases, with 12 bases left between them. The CDR3 sequence is 14 residues long.

The chain recombines TRBV7-2 with TRBJ2-1; TRBD2 agrees at 8 bases. Germline V lookup: CDR1 SGHTA, CDR2 FQGNSA. CDR3 length: 15 residues. Trimming at V came to 0 bases and at J to 8 bases, leaving 6 bases not matched to a gene. The CDR3, as DNA: TGTGCCAGCAGCTTAGCGCCGGGGGGGCAAGATGAGCAGTTCTTC. It codes for CASSLAPGGQDEQFF.

This clone was counted a few times. The rearrangement joins TRBV7-6 to TRBJ1-2; a possible D gene is TRBD1 (6 bases). Germline V gene lookup returns CDR1 SGHVS and CDR2 FNYEAQ. CDR3 length equals 16 residues. Trimming removed 1 base from V and 6 bases from J, with 18 bases in between. CDR3 sequence reads: CASSLVAGDLRHGYTF. The CDR3 coding sequence is TGTGCCAGCAGCTTAGTCGCAGGGGACCTGAGACATGGCTACACCTTC.

This chain connects TRBV24-1 to TRBJ1-3; maybe TRBD1 (6 bases). Germline V gene sequence: CDR1 KGHDR, CDR2 SFDVKD. This CDR3 has 16 amino acids. The V end lost 5 bases, the J end lost 0 bases, and 13 bases lay between the germline ends. CDR3 in DNA: TGTGCCACCAGTGGGACAGTATCGGGCTCTGGAAACACCATATATTTT. It encodes CATSGTVSGSGNTIYF.

This rearrangement joins TRBV11-2 to TRBJ1-1, with D uncertain. Germline V CDR1 and CDR2: SGHAT, FQNNGV. CDR3 length: 13 amino acids. Trimming removed 1 base from V and 3 bases from J, with 6 bases in between. CDR3 sequence: CASSLVYYTEAFF. The CDR3 DNA reads as TGTGCCAGCAGCTTAGTCTATTACACTGAAGCTTTCTTT.

The chain is built from TRBV5-1 and TRBJ1-1; 7 positions agree with TRBD1. Germline V gene sequence: CDR1 SGHRS, CDR2 YFSETQ. The length of the CDR3 is 16 residues. With V trimmed by 0 bases and J by 0 bases, 5 bases remained unmatched. The CDR3 DNA follows: TGCGCCAGCAGCTTGGAGACAGGGCGGCTGAACACTGAAGCTTTCTTT. It yields the protein CASSLETGRLNTEAFF.

The rearrangement uses TRBV5-1 and TRBJ2-2, with 10 bases that match TRBD2. This CDR3 contains 15 residues. The J segment lost 6 bases and the V segment lost 4 bases, leaving 6 bases of the junction unmatched. Germline CDR1 is SGHRS and CDR2 is YFSETQ. The CDR3 bases are TGCGCCAGCAGCGCCCTAGCGGGAGCCCCCGGGGAGCTGTTTTTT. It is translated as CASSALAGAPGELFF.

This clone came up once. The rearrangement links TRBV14 to TRBJ2-3; TRBD2 matches 8 bases. The germline V gene has CDR1 SGHDN and CDR2 FVKESK. This CDR3 is 15 amino acids long. V lost 6 bases to trimming and J lost 4 bases; unmatched junction nucleotides: 9. The DNA for the CDR3 is TGTGCCAGCAGTCCTACTAGCGGCCTTGCAGATACGCAGTATTTT. It codes for CASSPTSGLADTQYF.

The chain combines TRBV29-1 with TRBJ2-2; 8 bases agree with TRBD1. This CDR3 has 14 residues. Germline V gene lookup returns CDR1 SQVTM and CDR2 ANQGSEA. J lost 4 bases, V lost 7 bases, and 8 bases had no gene match. The CDR3 spells CSGGQGLGTGELFF. In DNA, the CDR3 is TGCAGCGGAGGACAGGGCCTGGGCACCGGGGAGCTGTTTTTT.

This chain joins TRBV5-4 and TRBJ1-2; TRBD1 is a possible D gene (6 bases). Germline CDR1 reads SGHNT; CDR2 reads YYREEE (reference sequence). With 0 bases removed from V and 2 bases from J, the gap between germline ends came to 11 bases. This CDR3 is 15 amino acids long. The DNA of the CDR3 is TGTGCCAGCAGCTTGGGTGAGGGGGGGAACTATGGCTACACCTTC. It encodes CASSLGEGGNYGYTF.

The chain combines TRBV2 with TRBJ1-4, with D hard to call. Germline-derived CDR1 and CDR2 are SNHLY and FYNNEI. Between the trimmed V and J ends, which lost 8 bases and 5 bases, there was a span of 15 bases. This CDR3 region has 14 residues. The CDR3 DNA follows: TGTGCCAGCGGAAACACGGGATTGAATGAAAAACTGTTTTTT. Amino acids: CASGNTGLNEKLFF.

This clone was counted a single time. V gene TRBV13 combines with J gene TRBJ2-5; 10 bases fit TRBD1. CDR1 PRHDT and CDR2 FYEKMQ come from the germline V gene (reference sequence). V dropped 0 bases and J dropped 4; count of bases not matched to a gene: 2. This CDR3 has 15 amino acids. Here the CDR3 reads CASSLGGTGVETQYF. The CDR3 DNA follows: TGTGCCAGCAGCTTAGGAGGGACAGGGGTAGAGACCCAGTACTTC.

V gene TRBV7-9 combines with J gene TRBJ2-1; 12 nucleotides line up with TRBD2. The CDR3 loop spans 18 amino acids. Germline V gene lookup returns CDR1 SEHNR and CDR2 FQNEAQ (reference sequence). J gave up 0 bases and V 5 bases, and 8 bases lay outside the gene matches. The CDR3: CASSATSGGQSSYNEQFF. In nucleotides, the CDR3 is TGTGCCAGCAGCGCCACTAGCGGGGGGCAGAGCTCCTACAATGAGCAGTTCTTC.

The chain is built from TRBV5-6 and TRBJ2-3; 8 bases map to TRBD2. The length of the CDR3 is 15 residues. V shed 0 bases, J shed 1 base, and the junction held 1 base outside the gene matches. Per germline, CDR1 SGHDT and CDR2 YYEEEE. The CDR3 DNA reads as TGTGCCAGCAGCTTGGACGGGAGGGGCACAGATACGCAGTATTTT. Translation: CASSLDGRGTDTQYF.

The chain recombines TRBV30 with TRBJ2-7, with 8 bases identical to TRBD1. Germline V gene sequence: CDR1 GTSNPN, CDR2 SVGIG (reference sequence). CDR3 length equals 15 residues. The trim removed 8 bases at V and 5 bases at J, leaving 17 bases unmatched. The CDR3 DNA reads TGTGCCCTGGACGCTCCGGACAGGGAGGACGACGAGCAGTACTTC. This gives the protein CALDAPDREDDEQYF.

V and J are TRBV9 and TRBJ2-3; D is ambiguous. Germline CDR1 SGDLS, CDR2 YYNGEE. V lost 5 bases and J lost 2, with 9 bases in between. This CDR3 has 13 amino acids. The CDR3 DNA reads TGTGCCAGCAGTACATTCAACACAGATACGCAGTATTTT. The encoded protein is CASSTFNTDTQYF.

The J gene is TRBJ2-7, the V gene TRBV6-5; D not certain. The germline V gene has CDR1 MNHEY and CDR2 SVGAGI. Trimming stripped 7 bases from V and 0 bases from J, with 13 bases between. The CDR3 totals 14 residues. The DNA of the CDR3 is TGTGCCAGCACCATGACACCATCCTCCTACGAGCAGTACTTC. This sequence encodes CASTMTPSSYEQYF.

The chain uses TRBV4-3 and TRBJ1-5; TRBD1 matches at 10 bases. With 1 base clipped from V and 6 bases from J, the junction kept 12 bases outside the gene matches. The CDR3 has 18 residues. Looked up from germline, CDR1 is LGHNA and CDR2 is YSLEER. In nucleotides, the CDR3 is TGCGCCAGCAGCCAAGTTGTTAGTAGACAGGGGGCGGCTCAGCCCCAGCATTTT. Translated: CASSQVVSRQGAAQPQHF.

The gene calls are TRBV7-6 and TRBJ1-2; tentative D call: TRBD1 (5 bases). The CDR3 totals 15 residues. CDR1 is SGHVS and CDR2 is FNYEAQ in the germline V gene. Trimming cost V 1 base and J 1 base, with 10 bases left between them. The CDR3 reads CASSLGPDSNYGYTF. The CDR3 DNA follows: TGTGCCAGCAGCTTAGGTCCCGACAGTAACTATGGCTACACCTTC.

This clone was seen a single time. The chain joins TRBV6-5 to TRBJ1-2; D is perhaps TRBD1 (5 bases). This CDR3 has 14 residues. Germline CDR1 and CDR2: MNHEY and SVGAGI. Trimming cost V 1 base and J 3 bases, with 9 bases left between them. The CDR3 DNA sequence: TGTGCCAGCAGTTACTTGGACATATACTATGGCTACACCTTC. It translates to CASSYLDIYYGYTF.

This clone was recorded a few times. The chain uses TRBV7-8 and TRBJ1-5; 7 nucleotides agree with TRBD1. This CDR3 contains 17 residues. CDR1 and CDR2 from the germline V gene are SGHVS and FQNEAQ. Trimming took 5 bases from V and 0 from J; bases not matched to a gene: 10. The CDR3 loop is CASSMIGDSRSNQPQHF. In nucleotides, the CDR3 is TGTGCCAGCAGCATGATAGGGGACAGTCGTAGCAATCAGCCCCAGCATTTT.

The V gene is TRBV5-1, the J gene TRBJ2-1; 9 bases agree with TRBD2. V shed 4 bases and J 0 bases; nucleotides not matched to a gene: 5. CDR1 and CDR2 (germline): SGHRS, YFSETQ. The CDR3 runs to 16 residues. The DNA for the CDR3 is TGCGCCAGCAGCGGGGTAGCGGGGGCCTCCTACAATGAGCAGTTCTTC. Protein: CASSGVAGASYNEQFF.

This chain joins TRBV7-9 and TRBJ2-2, with 8 bases that match TRBD1. Germline trimming cut 5 bases from V and 9 bases from J; bases unmatched to any gene: 20. Per germline, CDR1 SEHNR and CDR2 FQNEAQ (reference sequence). The CDR3 runs to 18 residues. CDR3 DNA: TGTGCCAGCAGCATCCGATATTCTACAGGGGGACCTCTCCGGGAGCTGTTTTTT. Its translation is CASSIRYSTGGPLRELFF.

V gene TRBV7-6 combines with J gene TRBJ1-2, with TRBD1 matching over 10 bases. The germline gives CDR1 SGHVS, CDR2 FNYEAQ. The CDR3 is 16 residues long. V was clipped by 5 bases and J by 8 bases; unmatched bases: 14. The CDR3 DNA reads TGTGCCAGCAGCCCCCGGTCCGGGACAGGGGATCGGGGCTACACCTTC. As protein: CASSPRSGTGDRGYTF.